This T cell receptor beta chain was profiled in a study of shared clonotypes between healthy human individuals. The assay was immunoSEQ multiplex PCR, and TCRdb's table has in-frame clones only and misses some. This sample yields about 2 million clones, of which 90% to 95% are seen a single time; 0.13% belongs to the top ten. General study results and limits: Inspection by rarefaction showed sorted-subset sequencing to be incomplete despite large depth.

This clone occurred once. The target antigen is unknown. The material sequenced was naive CD4+ T cells sorted from blood. Subset denoted: CD45RA+ positively selected. This clonotype was obtained from a man younger than 30 in good health.

CDR3 DNA sequence: TGTGCCAGCAGCGTAGGGGGGACATATATACAAGAGACCCAGTACTTC. Amino acid sequence: CASSVGGTYIQETQYF. This rearrangement joins TRBV9 to TRBJ2-5, with D perhaps matching TRBD1 (6 bases). The CDR3 is made up of 16 amino acids. Germline CDR1 SGDLS, CDR2 YYNGEE. The ends were cut back, 0 bases at V and 2 bases at J, with 14 bases in the middle. Full variable domain (missing parts from reference TRBV9 and TRBJ2-5): DSGVTQTPKHLITATGQRVTLRCSPRSGDLSVYWYQQSLDQGLQFLIQYYNGEERAKGNILERFSAQQFPDLHSELNLSSLELGDSALYFCASSVGGTYIQETQYFGPGTRLLVL.